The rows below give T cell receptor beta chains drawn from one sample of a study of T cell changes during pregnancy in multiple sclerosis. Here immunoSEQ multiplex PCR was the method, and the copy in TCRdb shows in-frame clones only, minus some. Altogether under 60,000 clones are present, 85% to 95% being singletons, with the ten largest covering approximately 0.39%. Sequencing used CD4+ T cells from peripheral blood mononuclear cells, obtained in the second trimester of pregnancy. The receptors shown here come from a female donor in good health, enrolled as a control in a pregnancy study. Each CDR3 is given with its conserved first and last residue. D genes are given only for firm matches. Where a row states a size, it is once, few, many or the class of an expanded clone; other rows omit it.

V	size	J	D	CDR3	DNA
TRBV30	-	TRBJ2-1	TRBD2	CAWRVGLAGENSNNEQFF	TGTGCCTGGAGAGTAGGACTAGCGGGAGAAAATTCGAACAATGAGCAGTTCTTC
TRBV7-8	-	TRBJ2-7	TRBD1	CASSPGTGINEQYF	TGTGCCAGCAGCCCCGGGACAGGGATCAACGAGCAGTACTTC
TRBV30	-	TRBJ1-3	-	CAWSVISGSGNTIYF	TGTGCCTGGAGTGTAATATCAGGGTCTGGAAACACCATATATTTT
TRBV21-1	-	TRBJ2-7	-	CASSKVYETPSLTYEQYF	TGTGCCAGCAGCAAAGTATACGAGACCCCATCACTAACCTACGAGCAGTACTTC
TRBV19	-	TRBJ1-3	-	CASSIGGNTIYF	TGTGCCAGTAGTATCGGGGGAAACACCATATATTTT
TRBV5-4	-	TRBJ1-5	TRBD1	CASSLDGQAHQPQHF	TGTGCCAGCAGCTTAGATGGACAGGCCCATCAGCCCCAGCATTTT
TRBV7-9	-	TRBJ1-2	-	CASTPSLRYGYTF	TGTGCCAGCACCCCCTCCTTGCGCTATGGCTACACCTTC
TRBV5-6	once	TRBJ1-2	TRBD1	CASSFSGGAHYGYTF	TGTGCCAGCAGCTTCTCAGGGGGCGCTCACTATGGCTACACCTTC
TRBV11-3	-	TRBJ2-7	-	CASNLGGFSYEQYF	TGTGCCAGCAATCTCGGGGGTTTCTCCTACGAGCAGTACTTC
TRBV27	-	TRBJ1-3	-	CASRSQGSNTIYF	TGTGCCAGCAGGAGCCAGGGATCGAACACCATATATTTT
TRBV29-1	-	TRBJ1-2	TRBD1	CSVGTGNYGYTF	TGCAGCGTTGGGACAGGGAATTATGGCTACACCTTC
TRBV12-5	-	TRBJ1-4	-	CASGLDKQAKYEKLFF	TGTGCTAGTGGTTTGGATAAACAGGCAAAGTATGAAAAACTGTTTTTT
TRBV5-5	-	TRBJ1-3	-	CASSLGLLNSGNTIYF	TGTGCCAGCAGCTTGGGCCTTCTAAACTCTGGAAACACCATATATTTT
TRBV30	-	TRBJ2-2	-	CAWNLQGPTGELFF	TGTGCCTGGAACCTCCAGGGGCCCACCGGGGAGCTGTTTTTT
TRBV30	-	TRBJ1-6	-	CAWSVQAPLHF	TGTGCCTGGAGTGTACAGGCACCCCTCCACTTT
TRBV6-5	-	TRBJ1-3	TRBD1	CASSYDRGTGNTIYF	TGTGCCAGCAGTTACGACAGGGGTACTGGAAACACCATATATTTT
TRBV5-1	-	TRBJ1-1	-	CASSWTDRSEGRAFF	TGCGCCAGCAGCTGGACAGACAGGTCAGAAGGACGAGCTTTCTTT
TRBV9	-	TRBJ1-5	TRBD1	CASSGSGTGDLLSNQPQHF	TGTGCCAGCAGCGGATCCGGGACAGGGGACCTTTTATCTAATCAGCCCCAGCATTTT
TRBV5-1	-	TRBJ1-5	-	CASSPGGPSLSNQPQHF	TGCGCCAGCAGCCCGGGGGGGCCCTCCCTTAGCAATCAGCCCCAGCATTTT
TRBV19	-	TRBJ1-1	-	CASSGQANTEAFF	TGTGCCAGTAGTGGTCAGGCGAACACTGAAGCTTTCTTT
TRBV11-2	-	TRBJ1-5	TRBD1	CASSVTGGNQPQHF	TGTGCCAGCAGCGTGACAGGGGGCAATCAGCCCCAGCATTTT
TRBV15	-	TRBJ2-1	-	CATSRDLSDEQFF	TGTGCCACCAGCAGAGATCTAAGCGATGAGCAGTTCTTC
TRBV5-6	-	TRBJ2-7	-	CASSWGGAYFSYEQYF	TGTGCCAGCAGCTGGGGCGGGGCCTACTTCTCCTACGAGCAGTACTTC
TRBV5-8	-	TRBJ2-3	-	CASSFGLSTDTQYF	TGTGCCAGCAGCTTCGGACTAAGCACAGATACGCAGTATTTT